Listed below are T cell receptor beta chains from one sample, sequenced in a study of T cells after somatic rescue of genetic block. Only in-frame clones appear in the TCRdb table, and some are missing; sequencing was by immunoSEQ multiplex PCR. Seen here are 110,000 or so clones, over 80% observed once, and the top ten hold about 1.5%. The sequenced sample was peripheral blood mononuclear cells (PBMCs). Every receptor here comes from a woman between 18 and 29 years old. Each CDR3 is given with its conserved first and last residue. The D gene is left open where the match is weak. Part of the rows lack a size; the others show once, few, many or a class for expanded clones.

V gene,D gene,clone size,J gene,CDR3 protein,CDR3 DNA
TRBV9,TRBD2,.,TRBJ2-3,CASSAVLAGAFTDTQYF,TGTGCCAGCAGCGCGGTACTAGCGGGGGCCTTCACAGATACGCAGTATTTT
TRBV19,.,.,TRBJ1-5,CASSIRGDSNQPQHF,TGTGCCAGTAGTATACGAGGGGATAGCAATCAGCCCCAGCATTTT
TRBV2,TRBD1,.,TRBJ2-7,CASSEWDRGGYEQYF,TGTGCCAGCAGTGAGTGGGACAGGGGGGGATACGAGCAGTACTTC
TRBV18,.,.,TRBJ1-2,CASSLKEGKGEGYTF,TGTGCCAGCTCACTCAAGGAGGGAAAGGGGGAAGGCTACACCTTC
TRBV6-5,TRBD1,.,TRBJ1-1,CASRRAQGGSAEAFF,TGTGCCAGCAGGCGCGCTCAGGGGGGTAGCGCTGAAGCTTTCTTT
TRBV19,.,once,TRBJ2-5,CASRQMGQETQYF,TGTGCCAGTAGGCAGATGGGCCAAGAGACCCAGTACTTC
TRBV12-5,.,few,TRBJ1-1,CASGLVGGNEAFF,TGTGCTAGTGGTTTGGTAGGAGGGAATGAAGCTTTCTTT
TRBV30,TRBD2,.,TRBJ2-3,CALAGGRADTQYF,TGTGCCTTAGCGGGGGGGCGAGCAGATACGCAGTATTTT
TRBV2,.,.,TRBJ2-2,CASSRTRGGLGTGELFF,TGTGCCAGCAGTCGGACTAGAGGGGGGCTGGGCACCGGGGAGCTGTTTTTT
TRBV7-9,.,.,TRBJ2-1,CASSLEGRDSEQFF,TGTGCCAGCAGCTTAGAAGGCAGGGATAGTGAGCAGTTCTTC
TRBV28,.,.,TRBJ2-7,CASSFRGEQYF,TGTGCCAGCAGTTTCCGGGGGGAGCAGTACTTC
TRBV19,.,.,TRBJ2-7,CASSPRTESYEQYF,TGTGCCAGTAGTCCTCGGACTGAATCGTACGAGCAGTACTTC
TRBV2,.,.,TRBJ2-2,CASSELQGNTGELFF,TGTGCCAGCAGTGAACTACAGGGGAACACCGGGGAGCTGTTTTTT
TRBV19,.,.,TRBJ2-6,CASRTTGSGANVLTF,TGTGCCAGTAGGACCACAGGCTCTGGGGCCAACGTCCTGACTTTC
TRBV28,.,once,TRBJ1-4,CASHRATNEKLFF,TGTGCCAGCCACAGAGCAACTAATGAAAAACTGTTTTTT
TRBV15,.,.,TRBJ2-3,CATSTAIRTDTQYF,TGTGCCACCAGCACAGCGATCCGCACAGATACGCAGTATTTT